This entry describes one T cell receptor (beta chain). The record originates from a study of blood T cell repertoires in COVID-19. Overall study context: Whether acute or convalescent, the COVID-19 samples came from the United States, Italy and Spain. From T cells, B-cell-depleted T cells, or PBMCs came the material, which was cDNA or gDNA.

Participants were aged about 18 to 100 years from around 26 US areas. Cohort assignment relied on participant-reported clinical history. Germline V gene data show CDR1 as LNHDA and CDR2 as SQIVND (reference sequence). V was trimmed by 5 bases and J by 0 bases, leaving 5 bases between them. The CDR3 has 13 residues. TCRdb keeps only in-frame clones here, not all; method: immunoSEQ multiplex PCR. In the table there are about 310,000 clones, approximately 90% of which are singletons. Input material: PBMCs or T cells enriched from blood (not recorded which). This TCR came from a woman younger than 30 who had recovered from COVID-19. V and J are TRBV19 and TRBJ1-5; D unclear. CDR3 region: CASSFSSNQPQHF. The CDR3 DNA sequence: TGTGCCAGTAGTTTTAGTAGCAATCAGCCCCAGCATTTT.